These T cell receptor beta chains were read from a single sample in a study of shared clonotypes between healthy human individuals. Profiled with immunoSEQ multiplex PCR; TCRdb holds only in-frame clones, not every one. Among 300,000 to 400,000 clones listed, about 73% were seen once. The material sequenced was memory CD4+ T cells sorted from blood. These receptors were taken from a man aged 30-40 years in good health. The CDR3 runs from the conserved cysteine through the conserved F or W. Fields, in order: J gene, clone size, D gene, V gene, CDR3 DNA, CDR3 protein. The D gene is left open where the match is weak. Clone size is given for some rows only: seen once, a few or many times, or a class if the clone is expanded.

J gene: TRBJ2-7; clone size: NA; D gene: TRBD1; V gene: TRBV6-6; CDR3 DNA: TGTGCCAGCAGTGGACAGGGTTACGAGCAGTACTTC; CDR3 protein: CASSGQGYEQYF
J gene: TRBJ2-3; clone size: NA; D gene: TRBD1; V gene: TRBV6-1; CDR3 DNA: TGTGCCAGCAGTGAAGGACAGGGGGCAACAGATACGCAGTATTTT; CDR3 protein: CASSEGQGATDTQYF
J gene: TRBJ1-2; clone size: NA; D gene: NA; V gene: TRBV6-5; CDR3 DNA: TGTGCCAGCACCGGCGACCGGAACTATGGCTACACCTTC; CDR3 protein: CASTGDRNYGYTF
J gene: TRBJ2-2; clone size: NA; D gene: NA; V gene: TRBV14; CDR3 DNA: TGTGCCAGCAGCCAATCCCGCACCGGGGAGCTGTTTTTT; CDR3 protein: CASSQSRTGELFF
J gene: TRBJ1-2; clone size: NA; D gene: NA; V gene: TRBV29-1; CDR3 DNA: TGCAGCGTTGAAAACTATGGCTACACCTTC; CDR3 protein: CSVENYGYTF
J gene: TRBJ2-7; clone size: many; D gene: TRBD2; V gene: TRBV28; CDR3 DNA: TGTGCCAGCAGTTTTCCTGGACTAGCGGGAGACTACGAGCAGTACTTC; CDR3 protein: CASSFPGLAGDYEQYF
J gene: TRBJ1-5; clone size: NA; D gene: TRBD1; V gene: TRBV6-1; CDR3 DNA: TGTGCCAGCAGTGAAACCGGGACAGGGGGTCAGCCCCAGCATTTT; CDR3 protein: CASSETGTGGQPQHF
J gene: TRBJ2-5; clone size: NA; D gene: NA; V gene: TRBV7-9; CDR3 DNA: TGTGCCAGCAGCTTAGGCCGGGACTTCCAAGAGACCCAGTACTTC; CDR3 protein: CASSLGRDFQETQYF
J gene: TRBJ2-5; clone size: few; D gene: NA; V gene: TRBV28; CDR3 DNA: TGTGCCAGCAGTTTATCGAATGTAAGGACCCAGTACTTC; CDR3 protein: CASSLSNVRTQYF
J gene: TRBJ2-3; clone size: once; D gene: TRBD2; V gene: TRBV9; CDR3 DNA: TGTGCCAGCAGCGTAGCGGGAGGCGGGTACACAGATACGCAGTATTTT; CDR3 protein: CASSVAGGGYTDTQYF
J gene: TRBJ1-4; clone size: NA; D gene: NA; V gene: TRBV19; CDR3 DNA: TGTGCCAGTACCCCCGTCGCCGTGGTAACAAATGAAAAACTGTTTTTT; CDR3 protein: CASTPVAVVTNEKLFF
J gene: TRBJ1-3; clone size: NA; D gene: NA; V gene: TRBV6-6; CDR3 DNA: TGTGCCAGCACCAGAAACCGGGACTTCTCTGGAAACACCATATATTTT; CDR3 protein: CASTRNRDFSGNTIYF
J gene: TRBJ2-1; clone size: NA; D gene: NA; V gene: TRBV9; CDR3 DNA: TGTGCCAGCAGCGTTAACAATGAGCAGTTCTTC; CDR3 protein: CASSVNNEQFF
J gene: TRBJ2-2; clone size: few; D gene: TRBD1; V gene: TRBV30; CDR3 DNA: TGTGCCTGGACAAAGGGGGACAGACACACCGGGGAGCTGTTTTTT; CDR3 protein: CAWTKGDRHTGELFF
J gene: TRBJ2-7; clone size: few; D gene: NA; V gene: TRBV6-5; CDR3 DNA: TGTGCCAGCAGCCATGGGGGACACCAGTACTTC; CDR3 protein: CASSHGGHQYF
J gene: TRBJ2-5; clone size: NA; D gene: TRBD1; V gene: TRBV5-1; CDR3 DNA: TGCGCCAGCAGGGAAGGGGGACAGATGCAAGAGACCCAGTACTTC; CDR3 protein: CASREGGQMQETQYF
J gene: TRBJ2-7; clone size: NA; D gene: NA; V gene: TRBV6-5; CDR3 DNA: TGTGCCAGCAGTTACGGACCAGCCTACGAGCAGTACTTC; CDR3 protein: CASSYGPAYEQYF
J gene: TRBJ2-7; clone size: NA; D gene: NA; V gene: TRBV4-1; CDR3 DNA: TGCGCCAGCAGCCAAGATAGGCTAGCTGGGGAGCAGTACTTC; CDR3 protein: CASSQDRLAGEQYF
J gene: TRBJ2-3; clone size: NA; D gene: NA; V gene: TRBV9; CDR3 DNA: TGTGCCAGCAGCGGAGGGGCAGATACGCAGTATTTT; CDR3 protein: CASSGGADTQYF
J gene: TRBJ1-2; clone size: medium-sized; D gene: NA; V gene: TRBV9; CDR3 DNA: TGTGCCAGCAGCCCAGACGGCAGAGTACTATATGGCTACACCTTC; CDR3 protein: CASSPDGRVLYGYTF
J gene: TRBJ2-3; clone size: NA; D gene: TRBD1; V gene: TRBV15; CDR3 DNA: TGTGCCACCACCAACATGGACAGGGAAGGGGCGCAGTATTTT; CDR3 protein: CATTNMDREGAQYF
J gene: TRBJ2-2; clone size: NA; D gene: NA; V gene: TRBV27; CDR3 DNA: TGTGCCAGCAGTTTGGGGCTCGACACCGGGGAGCTGTTTTTT; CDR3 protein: CASSLGLDTGELFF
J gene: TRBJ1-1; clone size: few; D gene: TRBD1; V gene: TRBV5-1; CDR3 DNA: TGCGCCAGCAGCTTGATTGGGACAGGGAACACTGAAGCTTTCTTT; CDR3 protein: CASSLIGTGNTEAFF
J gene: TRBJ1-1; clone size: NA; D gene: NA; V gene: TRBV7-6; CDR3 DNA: TGTGCCAGCAGCTTACGCCAGGGTATCTTCATGAACACTGAAGCTTTCTTT; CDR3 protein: CASSLRQGIFMNTEAFF
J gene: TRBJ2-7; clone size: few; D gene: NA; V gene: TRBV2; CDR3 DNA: TGTGCCAGCAAGGGAGGGACAAATTCCTACGAGCAGTACTTC; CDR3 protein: CASKGGTNSYEQYF
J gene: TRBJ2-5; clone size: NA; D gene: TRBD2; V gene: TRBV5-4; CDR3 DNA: TGTGCCAGCAGCTCGACTAGCGGGACCCAAGAGACCCAGTACTTC; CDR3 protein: CASSSTSGTQETQYF
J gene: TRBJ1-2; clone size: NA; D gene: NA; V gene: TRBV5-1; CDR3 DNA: TGCGCCAGCAGCCTCGACCCCTCGGACTATGGCTACACCTTC; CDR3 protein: CASSLDPSDYGYTF
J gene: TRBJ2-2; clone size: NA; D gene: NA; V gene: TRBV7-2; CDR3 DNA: TGTGCCAGCAGCCTTCTCCTCGGGGCAAAGGGGGAGCTGTTTTTT; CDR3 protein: CASSLLLGAKGELFF
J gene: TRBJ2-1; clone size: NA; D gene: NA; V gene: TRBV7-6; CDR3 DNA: TGTGCCAGCAGCCACCCTCGGGGAGCTCGGCTCGATGAGCAGTTCTTC; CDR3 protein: CASSHPRGARLDEQFF
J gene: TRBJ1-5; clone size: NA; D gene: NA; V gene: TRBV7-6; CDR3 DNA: TGTGCCAGCAGCTTAGGGGGCGCGAATCAGCCCCAGCATTTT; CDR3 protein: CASSLGGANQPQHF
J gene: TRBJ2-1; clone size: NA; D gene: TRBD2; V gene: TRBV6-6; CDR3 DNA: TGTGCCAGCAGTTACGAGCGGGAGGACAATGAGCAGTTCTTC; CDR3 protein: CASSYEREDNEQFF
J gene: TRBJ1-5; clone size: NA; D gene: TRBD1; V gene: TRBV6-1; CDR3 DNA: TGTGCCAGCAGTGAAGGGACAGGGAGGCAGCCCCAGCATTTT; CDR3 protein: CASSEGTGRQPQHF
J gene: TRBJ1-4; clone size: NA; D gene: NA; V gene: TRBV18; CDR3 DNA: TGTGCCACCGGGACGGGCAATGAAAAACTGTTTTTT; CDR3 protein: CATGTGNEKLFF
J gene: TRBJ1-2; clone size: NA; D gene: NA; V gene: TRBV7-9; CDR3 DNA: TGTGCCAGCAGCCTACAAGGTTGGGGTCGCTATGGCTACACCTTC; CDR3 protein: CASSLQGWGRYGYTF
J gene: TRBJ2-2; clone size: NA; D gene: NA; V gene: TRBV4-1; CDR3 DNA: TGCGCCAGCAGCCAAGTTGGAACCGGGGAGCTGTTTTTT; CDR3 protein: CASSQVGTGELFF
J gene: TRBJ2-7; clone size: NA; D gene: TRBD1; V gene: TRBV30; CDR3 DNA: TGTGCCTGGAGTGTACGGACAGGGTCTCCCTACGAGCAGTACTTC; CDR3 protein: CAWSVRTGSPYEQYF
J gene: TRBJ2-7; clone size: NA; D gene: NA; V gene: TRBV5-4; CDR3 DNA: TGTGCCAGCAGCTTGTACAGACAGACCTACGAGCAGTACTTC; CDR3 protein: CASSLYRQTYEQYF
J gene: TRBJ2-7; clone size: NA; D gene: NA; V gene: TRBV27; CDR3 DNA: TGTGCCAGCAGTCCATTCTGGGGGGTCCCTTCGGCGCAGTACTTC; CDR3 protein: CASSPFWGVPSAQYF
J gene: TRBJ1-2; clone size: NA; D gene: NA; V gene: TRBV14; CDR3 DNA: TGTGCCAGCAGCCAACGGACGACCGCGGCTATTTATGGCTACACCTTC; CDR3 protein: CASSQRTTAAIYGYTF
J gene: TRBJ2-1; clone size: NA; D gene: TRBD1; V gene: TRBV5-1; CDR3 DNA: TGCGCCAGCAGCAGTGCACCGGGACAGGGGGCTTCGAATGAGCAGTTCTTC; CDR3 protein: CASSSAPGQGASNEQFF
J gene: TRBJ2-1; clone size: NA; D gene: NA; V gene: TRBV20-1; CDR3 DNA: TGCAGTGCTAAAGTCAATGAGCAGTTCTTC; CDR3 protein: CSAKVNEQFF
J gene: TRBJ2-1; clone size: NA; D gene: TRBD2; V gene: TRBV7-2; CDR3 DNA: TGTGCCAGCAGCCTGCACGGGGGGGTCTACAATGAGCAGTTCTTC; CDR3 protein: CASSLHGGVYNEQFF
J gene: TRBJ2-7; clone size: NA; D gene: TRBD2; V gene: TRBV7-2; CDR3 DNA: TGTGCCAGCAGCCCCCGGATTAGCGGGGGCTTTAGGAGGGCCTACGAGCAGTACTTC; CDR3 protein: CASSPRISGGFRRAYEQYF
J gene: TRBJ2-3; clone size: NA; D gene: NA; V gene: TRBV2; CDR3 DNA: TGTGCCAGCAGTGAGGTATACCCCATTAGCACAGATACGCAGTATTTT; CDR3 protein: CASSEVYPISTDTQYF
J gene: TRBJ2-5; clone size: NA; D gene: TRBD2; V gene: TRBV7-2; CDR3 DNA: TGTGCCAGCAAGCTCGGCGGGAGGGCCGAAGAGACCCAGTACTTC; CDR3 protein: CASKLGGRAEETQYF